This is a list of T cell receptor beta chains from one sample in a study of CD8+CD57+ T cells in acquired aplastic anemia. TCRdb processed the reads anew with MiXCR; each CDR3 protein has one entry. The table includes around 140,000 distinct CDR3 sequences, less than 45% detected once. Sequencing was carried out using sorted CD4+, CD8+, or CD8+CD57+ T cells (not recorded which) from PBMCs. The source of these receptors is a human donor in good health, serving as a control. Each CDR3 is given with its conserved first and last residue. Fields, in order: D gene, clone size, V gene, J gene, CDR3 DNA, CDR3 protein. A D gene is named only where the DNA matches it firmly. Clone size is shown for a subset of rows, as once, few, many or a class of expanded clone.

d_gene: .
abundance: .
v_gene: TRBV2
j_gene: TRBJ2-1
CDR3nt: TGTGCCAGCAGCCTAGGGGGACTTGAGCAGTTCTTC
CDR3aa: CASSLGGLEQFF

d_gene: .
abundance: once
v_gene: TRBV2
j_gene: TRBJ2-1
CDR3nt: TGTGCCAGCCCGGGACACCTCGAAGGCCATGAGCAGTTCTTC
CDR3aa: CASPGHLEGHEQFF

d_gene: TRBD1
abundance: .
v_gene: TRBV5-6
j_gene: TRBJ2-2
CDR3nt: TGTGCCAGCAGCCCGGACAGGGGACCCTACACCGGGGAGCTGTTTTTT
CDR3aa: CASSPDRGPYTGELFF

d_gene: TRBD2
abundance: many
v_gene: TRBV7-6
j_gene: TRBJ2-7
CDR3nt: TGTGCCAGCAGCCCCGCCCGACTAGCCTCGGGGCAGTACTTC
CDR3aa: CASSPARLASGQYF

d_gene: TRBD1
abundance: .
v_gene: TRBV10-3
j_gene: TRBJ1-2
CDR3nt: TGTGCCATCAGGGTTCAGGGACAGGGGGGCGGCTACACCTTC
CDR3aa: CAIRVQGQGGGYTF

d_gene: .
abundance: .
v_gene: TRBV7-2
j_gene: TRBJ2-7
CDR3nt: TGTGCCAGCAGCTTAGATCGTTCCGTGCAGTACTTC
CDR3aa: CASSLDRSVQYF

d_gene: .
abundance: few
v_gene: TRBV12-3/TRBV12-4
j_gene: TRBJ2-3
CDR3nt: TGTGCCAGCAGCTGGGGGCTCCTAGCGGACAACACAGATACGCAGTATTTT
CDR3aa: CASSWGLLADNTDTQYF

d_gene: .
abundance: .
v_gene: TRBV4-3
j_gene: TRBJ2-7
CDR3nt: TGCGCCAGCAGCCAAGCGCAGGAAGGCTCCTACGAGCAGTACTTC
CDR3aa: CASSQAQEGSYEQYF

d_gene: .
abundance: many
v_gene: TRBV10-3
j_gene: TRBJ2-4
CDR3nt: TGTGCCATCAGTACGGGAGTCATTCAGTACTTC
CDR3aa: CAISTGVIQYF

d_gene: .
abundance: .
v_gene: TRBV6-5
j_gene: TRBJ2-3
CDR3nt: TGTGCCAGCAGTTACCCGATACCCACTAGCACAGATACGCAGTATTTT
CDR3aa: CASSYPIPTSTDTQYF

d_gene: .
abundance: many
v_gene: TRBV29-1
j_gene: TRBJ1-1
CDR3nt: TGCAGCGTTTCGGAGGGGATGAACACTGAAGCTTTCTTT
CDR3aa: CSVSEGMNTEAFF

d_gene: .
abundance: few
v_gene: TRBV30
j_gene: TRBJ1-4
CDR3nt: TGTGCCTGGAGTGTAGGGGGTCCGGATGAAAAACTGTTTTTT
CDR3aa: CAWSVGGPDEKLFF

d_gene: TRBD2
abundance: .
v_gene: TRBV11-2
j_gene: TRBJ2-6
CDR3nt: TGTGCCAGCAGCCCCAGCGGGAGAGCTGGGGCCAACGTCCTGACTTTC
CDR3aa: CASSPSGRAGANVLTF

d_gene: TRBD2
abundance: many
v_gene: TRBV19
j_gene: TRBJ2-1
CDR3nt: TGTGCCAGTAGTCCTCGGACTAGCGGGAGTTGGAATGAGCAGTTCTTC
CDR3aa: CASSPRTSGSWNEQFF

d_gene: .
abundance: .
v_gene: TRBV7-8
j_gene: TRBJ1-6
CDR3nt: TGTGCCAGCGGCTTAGCGGGGTCCCAGCGGGGTTCACCCCTCCACTTT
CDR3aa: CASGLAGSQRGSPLHF

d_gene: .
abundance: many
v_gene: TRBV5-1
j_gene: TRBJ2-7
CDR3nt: TGCGCCAGCAGCTTGGGTGTGGGTGGGTACGAGCAGTACTTC
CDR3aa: CASSLGVGGYEQYF

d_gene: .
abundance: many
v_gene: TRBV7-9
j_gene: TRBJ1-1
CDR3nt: TGTGCCAGCAGCAAAAGGGAGACGGGTGAAGCTTTCTTT
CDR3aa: CASSKRETGEAFF

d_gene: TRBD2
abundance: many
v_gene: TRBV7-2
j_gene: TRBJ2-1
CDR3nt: TGTGCCAGCAGCCCCGGGCGACTAGCGGGGAACAATGAGCAGTTCTTC
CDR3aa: CASSPGRLAGNNEQFF

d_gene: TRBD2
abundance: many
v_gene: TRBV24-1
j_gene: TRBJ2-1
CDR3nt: TGTGCCACCAGTGACCCTAGCGGGAGCTATGAGCAGTTCTTC
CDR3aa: CATSDPSGSYEQFF

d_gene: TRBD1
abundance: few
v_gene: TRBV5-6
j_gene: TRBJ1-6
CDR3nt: TGTGCCAGCAGCTTGGTAGGAGACAGGGACTCACCCCTCCACTTT
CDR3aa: CASSLVGDRDSPLHF

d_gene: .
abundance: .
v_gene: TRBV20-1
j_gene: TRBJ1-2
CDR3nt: TGCAGTGGCGGAGATGGCTACACCTTC
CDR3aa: CSGGDGYTF

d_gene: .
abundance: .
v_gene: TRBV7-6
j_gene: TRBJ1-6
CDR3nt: TGTACCAGCAGCTTAAGGGGCGAGAATTCACCCCCCCACTTT
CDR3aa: CTSSLRGENSPPHF

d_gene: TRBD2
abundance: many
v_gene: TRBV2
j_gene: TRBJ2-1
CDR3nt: TGTGCCAGCCTCTTGACTAGCTTGCAGTTCTTC
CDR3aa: CASLLTSLQFF

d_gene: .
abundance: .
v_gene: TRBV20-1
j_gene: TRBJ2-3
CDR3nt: TGCAGTGCCAGCAGCGGCCGGGATTGGAGCACAGATACGCAGTATTTT
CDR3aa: CSASSGRDWSTDTQYF

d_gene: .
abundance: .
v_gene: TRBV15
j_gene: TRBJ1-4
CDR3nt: TGTGCCACCAGCTGGGGGTATAATGAAAAACTGTTTTTT
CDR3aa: CATSWGYNEKLFF

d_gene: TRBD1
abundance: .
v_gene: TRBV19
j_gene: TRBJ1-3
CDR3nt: TGTGCCAGCAAGAGGACAGGTGACTCTGGAAACACCATATATTTT
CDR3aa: CASKRTGDSGNTIYF

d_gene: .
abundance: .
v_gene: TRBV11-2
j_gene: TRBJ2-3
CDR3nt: TGTGCCAGCAGCTTGTCCCGGGACGTATTTGGGACAGATACGCAGTATTTT
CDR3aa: CASSLSRDVFGTDTQYF

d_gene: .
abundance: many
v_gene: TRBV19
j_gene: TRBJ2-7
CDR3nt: TGTGCCAGTAGTCACACCGTGGGGGGCGAGATCGAGCAGTACTTC
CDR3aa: CASSHTVGGEIEQYF

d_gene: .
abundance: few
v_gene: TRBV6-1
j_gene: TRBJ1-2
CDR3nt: TGTGCCAGCAGCCGTTACCAGGAGGGCTACACCTTC
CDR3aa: CASSRYQEGYTF

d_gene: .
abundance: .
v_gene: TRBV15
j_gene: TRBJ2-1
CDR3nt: TGTGCCACCAGCAGAGATGGGGGGGCAGTCAATGAGCAGTTCTTC
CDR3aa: CATSRDGGAVNEQFF

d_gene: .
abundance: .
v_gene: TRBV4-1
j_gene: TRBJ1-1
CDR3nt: TGCGCCAGCAGCCGCGGCCCAATAGCGGACACTGAAGCTTTCTTT
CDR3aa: CASSRGPIADTEAFF

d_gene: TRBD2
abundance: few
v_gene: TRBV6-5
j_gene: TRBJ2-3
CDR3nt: TGTGCCAGCAGTTACCGACTAGCTTCAGATACGCAGTATTTT
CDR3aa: CASSYRLASDTQYF

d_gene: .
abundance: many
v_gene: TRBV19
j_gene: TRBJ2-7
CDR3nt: TGTGCCAGTTCCTACTCCGCGAGCTCCTACGAGCAGTACTTC
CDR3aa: CASSYSASSYEQYF

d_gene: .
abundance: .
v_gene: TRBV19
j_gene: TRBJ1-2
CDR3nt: TGTGCCAGCAGCTTAGTAGGAGTAACTAACTATGGCTACACCTTC
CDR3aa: CASSLVGVTNYGYTF

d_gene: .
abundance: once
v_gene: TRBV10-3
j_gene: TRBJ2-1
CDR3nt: TGTGCCATCAGTGAGTCCAATGGGGGCCCGGTCTTCTTC
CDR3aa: CAISESNGGPVFF

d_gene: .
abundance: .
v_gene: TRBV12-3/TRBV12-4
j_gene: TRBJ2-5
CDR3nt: TGTGCCAGCAGCTGGTCCCTCCAAGAGACCCAGTACTTC
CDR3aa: CASSWSLQETQYF

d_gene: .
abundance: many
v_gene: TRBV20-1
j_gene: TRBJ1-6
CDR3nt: TGCAGTGCTAGAGTTGCAGGGTTGGTAGATAATTCACCCCTCCACTTT
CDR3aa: CSARVAGLVDNSPLHF

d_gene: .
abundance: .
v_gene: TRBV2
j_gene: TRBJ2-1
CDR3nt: TGTGCCAGCAGTGAGTTGGCAATAAAATACAATGAGCAGTTCTTC
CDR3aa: CASSELAIKYNEQFF

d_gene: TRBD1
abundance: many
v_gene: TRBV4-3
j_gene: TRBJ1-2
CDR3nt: TGCGCCAGCAGCCAAGAGACAGGGACAAGCTATGGCTACACCTTC
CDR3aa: CASSQETGTSYGYTF

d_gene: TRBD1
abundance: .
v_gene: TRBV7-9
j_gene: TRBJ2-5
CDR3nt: TGTGCTAGCAGCCGACAGGGGAGAGAGACCCAGTACTTC
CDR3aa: CASSRQGRETQYF

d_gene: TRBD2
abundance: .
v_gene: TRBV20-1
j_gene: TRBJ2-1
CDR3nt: TGCAGTTCCGGTGAAGCGGGAGGGAATGAGCAGTTCTTC
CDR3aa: CSSGEAGGNEQFF

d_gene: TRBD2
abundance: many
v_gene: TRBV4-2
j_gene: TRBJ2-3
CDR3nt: TGTGCCAGCAGCCGGCACAGCGGGGTACTCTTCGGCACAGATACGCAGTATTTT
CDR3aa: CASSRHSGVLFGTDTQYF

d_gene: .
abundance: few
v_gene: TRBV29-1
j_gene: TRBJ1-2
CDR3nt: TGCAGCGTTGTAGGGCAGTTCTATGGCTACACCTTC
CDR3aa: CSVVGQFYGYTF

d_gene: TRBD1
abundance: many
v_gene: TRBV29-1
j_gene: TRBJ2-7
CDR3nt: TGCAGCGTTGCAAGGAGCGCAGGGGGCATCGAGCAGTACTTC
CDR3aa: CSVARSAGGIEQYF

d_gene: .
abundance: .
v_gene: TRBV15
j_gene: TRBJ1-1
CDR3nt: TGTGCCACCAGCAGAGATATAGGCGGGGTAAGGAACACTGAAGCTTTCTTT
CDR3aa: CATSRDIGGVRNTEAFF

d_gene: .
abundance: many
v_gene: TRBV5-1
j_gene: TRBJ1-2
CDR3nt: TGCGCCAGCAGCTTGGCCGACAGGAGCTATGGCTACACCTTC
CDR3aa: CASSLADRSYGYTF

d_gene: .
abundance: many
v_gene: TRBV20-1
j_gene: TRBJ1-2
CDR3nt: TGCAGTGCCTTCGATTTGCTTCCGAATGGCTACACCTTC
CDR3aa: CSAFDLLPNGYTF

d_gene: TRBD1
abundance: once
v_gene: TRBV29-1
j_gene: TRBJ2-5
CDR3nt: TGCAGCGTTGATATAGGACAGGGCAAAGAGACCCAGTACTTC
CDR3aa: CSVDIGQGKETQYF

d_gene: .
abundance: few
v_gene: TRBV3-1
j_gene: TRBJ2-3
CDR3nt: TGTGCCAGCAGCCAACTAGCCGGCCGAGATACGCAGTATTTT
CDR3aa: CASSQLAGRDTQYF

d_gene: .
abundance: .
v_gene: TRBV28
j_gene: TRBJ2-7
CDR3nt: TGTGCCAGCAGTTCAAAATCCGGGCAGTACTTC
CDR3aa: CASSSKSGQYF

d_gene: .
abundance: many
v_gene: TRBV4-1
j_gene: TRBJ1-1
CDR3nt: TGCGCCAGCAGCCAAGATTATCCGGGTACGAACACTGAAGCTTTCTTT
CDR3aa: CASSQDYPGTNTEAFF

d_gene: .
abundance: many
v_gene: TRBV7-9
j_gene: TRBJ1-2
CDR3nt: TGTGCCAGCAGCCATGAGAACTATGGCTACACCTTC
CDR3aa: CASSHENYGYTF

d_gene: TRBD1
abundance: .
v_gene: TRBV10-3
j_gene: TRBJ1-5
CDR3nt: TGTGCCAGCAGGACAGGGTTACAGCCCCAGCATTTT
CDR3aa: CASRTGLQPQHF

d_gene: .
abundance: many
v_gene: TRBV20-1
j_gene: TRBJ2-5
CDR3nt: TGCAGTGTTGGACAGAGGGTCCAAGAGACCCAGTACTTC
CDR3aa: CSVGQRVQETQYF

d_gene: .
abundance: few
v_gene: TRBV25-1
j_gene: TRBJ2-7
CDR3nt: TGTGCCAGCAGCTTGGACCTTAGCGGATCCGCCTACGAGCAGTACTTC
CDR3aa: CASSLDLSGSAYEQYF

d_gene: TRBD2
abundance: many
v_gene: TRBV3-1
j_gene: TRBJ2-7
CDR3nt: TGTGCCAGCAGCCCGAGGACTAGCGGGACACTTTCCTACGAGCAGTACTTC
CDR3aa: CASSPRTSGTLSYEQYF

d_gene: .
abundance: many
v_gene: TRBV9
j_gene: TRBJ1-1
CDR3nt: TGTGCCAGCAGCTATGAGCAGGGTCGAGCTTTCTTT
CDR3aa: CASSYEQGRAFF

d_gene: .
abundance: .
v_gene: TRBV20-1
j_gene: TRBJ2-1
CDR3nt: TGCAGTGCTAGTCTCAGCATTTACAATGAGCAGTTCTTC
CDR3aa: CSASLSIYNEQFF

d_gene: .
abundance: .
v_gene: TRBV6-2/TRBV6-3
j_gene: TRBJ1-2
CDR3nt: TGTGCCAGCAGTTGCTCGTCAGGGCCACCCAAGTGGAGCTATGGCTACACCTTC
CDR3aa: CASSCSSGPPKWSYGYTF